The entry that follows covers one T cell receptor (beta chain) sequence. Its antigen is as yet unknown. The data were produced by immunoSEQ multiplex PCR, yet TCRdb's version contains in-frame clones alone and is incomplete. The table records 83,000 or so clones, 85% to 95% of them present only once. The germline V gene has CDR1 SGHTA and CDR2 FQGNSA. The CDR3 length is 16 residues. The V end lost 1 base, the J end lost 2 bases, and 12 bases lay between the germline ends. The data derive from a study of T cell responses to AZD1222 COVID-19 vaccine. Overall study findings and caveats: Baseline testing showed seropositivity in only a handful of AZD1222 recipients. Mapped onto spike, vaccine-associated CD4 TCRs spanned it and were dominant at 160-218 and 743-854. A rise in Spike-specific TCR breadth and depth followed two AZD1222 doses. The sample set comprised mostly white British donors with more females, and clonal diversity was possibly underestimated.

The chain carries TRBV7-2 and TRBJ1-3; weak D call: TRBD1 (5 bases). The specimen was peripheral blood, collected 28 days after the second AZD1222 dose. This TCR derives from an adult who received the AZD1222 COVID-19 vaccine. CDR3 sequence (DNA): TGTGCCAGCAGCTTAGGCCCCTCAGGGACTGGAAACACCATATATTTT. As protein: CASSLGPSGTGNTIYF.